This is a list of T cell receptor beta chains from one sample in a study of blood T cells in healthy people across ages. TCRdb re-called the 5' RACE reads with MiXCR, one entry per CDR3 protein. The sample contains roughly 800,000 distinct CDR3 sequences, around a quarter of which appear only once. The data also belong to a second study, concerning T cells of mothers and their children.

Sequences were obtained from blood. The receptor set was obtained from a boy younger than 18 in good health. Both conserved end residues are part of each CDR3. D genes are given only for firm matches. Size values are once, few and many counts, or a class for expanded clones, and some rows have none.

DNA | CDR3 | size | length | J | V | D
TGCAGTGTAGGGACAGGGGACACTGAAGCTTTCTTT | CSVGTGDTEAFF | NA | 12 | TRBJ1-1 | TRBV29-1 | TRBD1
TGTGCCAGCGTGAGAGGATTGAACACTGAAGCTTTCTTT | CASVRGLNTEAFF | few | 13 | TRBJ1-1 | TRBV2 | NA
TGCGCCAGCAGCCAAGTATCGAGGGATGAAGCTTTCTTT | CASSQVSRDEAFF | few | 13 | TRBJ1-1 | TRBV4-3 | NA
TGTGCCAGCAGTCCCTATCGCGCGAACACCGGGGAGCTGTTTTTT | CASSPYRANTGELFF | NA | 15 | TRBJ2-2 | TRBV12-3/TRBV12-4 | NA
TGTGCCAGCAGTTTTACGGGACACTCCTACGAGCAGTACTTC | CASSFTGHSYEQYF | NA | 14 | TRBJ2-7 | TRBV27 | NA
TGTGCCAGCAGCCCGACACTACTAGCGGCGTCCTACAATGAGCAGTTCTTC | CASSPTLLAASYNEQFF | NA | 17 | TRBJ2-1 | TRBV7-2 | TRBD2
TGCAGCGTTGTCGGGACTAACCGAGAAGAGACCCAGTACTTC | CSVVGTNREETQYF | NA | 14 | TRBJ2-5 | TRBV29-1 | TRBD2
TGTGCCAGCAGTTACGGGGGCTCGACCTACGAGCAGTACTTC | CASSYGGSTYEQYF | few | 14 | TRBJ2-7 | TRBV6-6 | NA
TGCAGTGCTAAACGGCGGGGTCTTGACGAGCAGTACTTC | CSAKRRGLDEQYF | few | 13 | TRBJ2-7 | TRBV20-1 | NA
TGTGCCAGCAGCTCAGTGGGGCCGCAAGAGACCCAGTACTTC | CASSSVGPQETQYF | NA | 14 | TRBJ2-5 | TRBV11-3 | NA
TGTGCCAGCAGTTTACTTTTTTCCTCTGGGGCCAACGTCCTGACTTTC | CASSLLFSSGANVLTF | NA | 16 | TRBJ2-6 | TRBV27 | NA
TGTGCCAGCAGCCCCAATAGCGGGGGAGCGGGTGAGCAGTACTTC | CASSPNSGGAGEQYF | NA | 15 | TRBJ2-5 | TRBV13 | TRBD2
TGTGCCAGCAGTTACCTTCTCAGGGGGTGGTCAGATACGCAGTATTTT | CASSYLLRGWSDTQYF | NA | 16 | TRBJ2-3 | TRBV6-2/TRBV6-3 | TRBD1
TGCGCCAGCAGCCAAATGCCCTACGAGCAGTACTTC | CASSQMPYEQYF | NA | 12 | TRBJ2-7 | TRBV4-1 | NA
TGTGCCAGCAGCCCTTCCTGGAGAGTGGACACTGAAGCTTTCTTT | CASSPSWRVDTEAFF | NA | 15 | TRBJ1-1 | TRBV11-1 | NA
TGTGCCAGCAGCTTAGCCCGTCGCGGGCTTGAGCAGTTCTTC | CASSLARRGLEQFF | few | 14 | TRBJ2-1 | TRBV7-9 | NA
TGTGCCAGCAGCCCTCTCCCACACGGGAAACTTAACTACGAGCAGTACTTC | CASSPLPHGKLNYEQYF | few | 17 | TRBJ2-7 | TRBV4-2 | NA
TGTGCCAGCAGCCTTAGACTAGCGGGGGACACCGGGGAGCTGTTTTTT | CASSLRLAGDTGELFF | few | 16 | TRBJ2-2 | TRBV3-1 | TRBD2
TGCGCCAGCAGCTTAGACCCAGGGCCTACCGGGGAGCTGTTTTTT | CASSLDPGPTGELFF | NA | 15 | TRBJ2-2 | TRBV5-1 | NA
TGTGCCATCAGCGAAAAACCAGTTAGCGGGGGCGAGTACTTC | CAISEKPVSGGEYF | NA | 14 | TRBJ2-5 | TRBV10-3 | TRBD2
TGTGCCAGCAGCTTAGAGGCAGGGGGCGCCTGGAATGGCTGCACCTTC | CASSLEAGGAWNGCTF | few | 16 | TRBJ1-2 | TRBV7-6 | TRBD1
TGTGCCAGCAGTGAAGCTTCGGGGGCTAGCACAGATACGCAGTATTTT | CASSEASGASTDTQYF | few | 16 | TRBJ2-3 | TRBV6-1 | NA
TGTGCCAGCAGTCCAGGGCAAGATACGCAGTATTTT | CASSPGQDTQYF | many | 12 | TRBJ2-3 | TRBV6-6 | NA
TGTGCCAGCAGCTGGGCTAGCGGGAGTCCCCACGAGCAGTACTTC | CASSWASGSPHEQYF | once | 15 | TRBJ2-7 | TRBV5-5 | TRBD2
TGTGCCAGCAGCTCGGTCGGGACAGGGGCAGGTCAGCCCCAGCATTTT | CASSSVGTGAGQPQHF | few | 16 | TRBJ1-5 | TRBV28 | TRBD1
TGCGCCAGCAGCCAATTCCAGGGGGCGGACTATGGCTACACCTTC | CASSQFQGADYGYTF | NA | 15 | TRBJ1-2 | TRBV4-3 | TRBD1
TGTGCCAGCAGCGTATGGGGGAGCCACGGGAATGAGCAGTTCTTC | CASSVWGSHGNEQFF | few | 15 | TRBJ2-1 | TRBV9 | NA
TGTGCCAGCAGCTGGGAAAGCTCCTACAATGAGCAGTTCTTC | CASSWESSYNEQFF | NA | 14 | TRBJ2-1 | TRBV7-2 | NA
TGTGCCAGCAGCTTGGCTAGCGGGAGGTGGAATGAGCAGTTCTTC | CASSLASGRWNEQFF | NA | 15 | TRBJ2-1 | TRBV7-2 | TRBD2
TGTGCCAGCAGCTTAACGGGGAGTAGTGTTAGCAATCAGCCCCAGCATTTT | CASSLTGSSVSNQPQHF | NA | 17 | TRBJ1-5 | TRBV5-5 | NA
TGTGCCAGCAGTGAAGCGACAGCCAACTATGGCTACACCTTC | CASSEATANYGYTF | NA | 14 | TRBJ1-2 | TRBV2 | NA